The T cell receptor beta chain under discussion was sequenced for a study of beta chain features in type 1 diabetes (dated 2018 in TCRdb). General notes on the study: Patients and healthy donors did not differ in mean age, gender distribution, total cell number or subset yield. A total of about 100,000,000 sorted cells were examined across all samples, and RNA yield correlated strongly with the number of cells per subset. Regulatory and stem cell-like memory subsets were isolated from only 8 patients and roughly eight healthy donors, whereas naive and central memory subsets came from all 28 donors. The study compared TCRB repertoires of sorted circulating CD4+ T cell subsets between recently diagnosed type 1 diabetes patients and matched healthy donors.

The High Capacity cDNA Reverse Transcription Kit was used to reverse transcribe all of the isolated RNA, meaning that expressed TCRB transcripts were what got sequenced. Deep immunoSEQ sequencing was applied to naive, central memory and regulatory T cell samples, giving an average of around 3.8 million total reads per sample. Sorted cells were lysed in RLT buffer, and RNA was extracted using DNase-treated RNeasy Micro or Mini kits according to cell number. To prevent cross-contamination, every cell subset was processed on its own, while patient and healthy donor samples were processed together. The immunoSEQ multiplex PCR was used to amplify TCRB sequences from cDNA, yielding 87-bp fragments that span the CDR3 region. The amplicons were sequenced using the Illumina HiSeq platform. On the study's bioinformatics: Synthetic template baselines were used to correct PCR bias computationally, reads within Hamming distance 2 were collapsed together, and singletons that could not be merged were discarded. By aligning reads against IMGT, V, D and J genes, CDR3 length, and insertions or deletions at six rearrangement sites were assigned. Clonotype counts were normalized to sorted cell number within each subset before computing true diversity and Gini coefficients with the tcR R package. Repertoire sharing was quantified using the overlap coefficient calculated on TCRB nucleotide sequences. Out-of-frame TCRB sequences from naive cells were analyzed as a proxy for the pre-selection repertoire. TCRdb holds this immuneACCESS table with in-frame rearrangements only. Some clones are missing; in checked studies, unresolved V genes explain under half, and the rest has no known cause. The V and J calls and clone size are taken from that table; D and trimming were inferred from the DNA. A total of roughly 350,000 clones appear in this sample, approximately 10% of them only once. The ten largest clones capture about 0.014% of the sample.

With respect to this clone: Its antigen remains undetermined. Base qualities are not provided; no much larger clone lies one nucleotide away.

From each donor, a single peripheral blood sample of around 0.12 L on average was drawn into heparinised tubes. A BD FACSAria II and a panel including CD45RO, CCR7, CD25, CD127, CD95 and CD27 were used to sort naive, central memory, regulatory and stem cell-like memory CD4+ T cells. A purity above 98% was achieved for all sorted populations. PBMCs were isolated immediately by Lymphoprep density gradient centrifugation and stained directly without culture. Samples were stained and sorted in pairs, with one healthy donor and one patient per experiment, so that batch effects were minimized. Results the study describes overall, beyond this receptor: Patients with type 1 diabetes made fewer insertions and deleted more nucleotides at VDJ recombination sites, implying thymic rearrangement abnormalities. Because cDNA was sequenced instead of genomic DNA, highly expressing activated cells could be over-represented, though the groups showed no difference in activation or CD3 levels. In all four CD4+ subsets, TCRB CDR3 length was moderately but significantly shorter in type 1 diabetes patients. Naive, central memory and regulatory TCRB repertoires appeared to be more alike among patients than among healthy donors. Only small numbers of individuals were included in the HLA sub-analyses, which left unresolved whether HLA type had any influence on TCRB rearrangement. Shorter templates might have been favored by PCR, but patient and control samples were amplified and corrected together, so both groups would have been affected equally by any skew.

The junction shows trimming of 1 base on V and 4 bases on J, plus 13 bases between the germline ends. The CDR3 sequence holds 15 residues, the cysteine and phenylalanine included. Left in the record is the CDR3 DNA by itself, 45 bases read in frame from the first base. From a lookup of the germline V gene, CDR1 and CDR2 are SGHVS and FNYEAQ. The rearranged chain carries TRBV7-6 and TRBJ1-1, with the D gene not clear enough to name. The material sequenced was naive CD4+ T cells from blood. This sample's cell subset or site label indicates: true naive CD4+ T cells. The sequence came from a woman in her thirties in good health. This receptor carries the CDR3 CASSLEPGTSTEAFF. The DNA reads TGTGCCAGCAGCTTAGAGCCGGGTACAAGCACTGAAGCTTTCTTT.